These T cell receptor beta chains were read from a single sample in a study of chemoradiotherapy in HPV16-positive cancers. Only in-frame clones appear in the TCRdb table, and some are missing; sequencing was by immunoSEQ multiplex PCR. The repertoire holds under 70,000 clones, with around 90% as singletons. The sequencing here drew on blood, taken from a patient who underwent chemoradiotherapy. These TCRs come from a human donor with HPV-associated anogenital cancer. Each CDR3 is given with its conserved first and last residue. D genes are given only for firm matches.

D gene: NA
J gene: TRBJ1-1
V gene: TRBV19
CDR3 length: 15
CDR3 DNA: TGTGCCAGTAGTAGTAAGGGACCCATGAACACTGAAGCTTTCTTT
CDR3 protein: CASSSKGPMNTEAFF

D gene: NA
J gene: TRBJ1-1
V gene: TRBV30
CDR3 length: 12
CDR3 DNA: TGTGCCTGGAACGTTGGGAGCCTGGGAGCTTTCTTT
CDR3 protein: CAWNVGSLGAFF

D gene: NA
J gene: TRBJ2-5
V gene: TRBV7-2
CDR3 length: 12
CDR3 DNA: TGTGCCAGCAGCTTAGTGGGAGAGGCCCAGTACTTC
CDR3 protein: CASSLVGEAQYF

D gene: NA
J gene: TRBJ2-3
V gene: TRBV10-3
CDR3 length: 14
CDR3 DNA: TGTGCCATCAGGAGAGAGGTCCTCACAGATACGCAGTATTTT
CDR3 protein: CAIRREVLTDTQYF

D gene: NA
J gene: TRBJ2-7
V gene: TRBV2
CDR3 length: 14
CDR3 DNA: TGTGCCAGCAGTCGTATCCAGGGACCCTACGAGCAGTACTTC
CDR3 protein: CASSRIQGPYEQYF

D gene: NA
J gene: TRBJ2-2
V gene: TRBV10-3
CDR3 length: 16
CDR3 DNA: TGTGCCATCACGGACGGACGGGGTCCGCACACCGGGGAGCTGTTTTTT
CDR3 protein: CAITDGRGPHTGELFF

D gene: TRBD1
J gene: TRBJ2-2
V gene: TRBV10-3
CDR3 length: 15
CDR3 DNA: TGTGCCATCACCCCGGACAGGGCCGGACCCGGGGAGCTGTTTTTT
CDR3 protein: CAITPDRAGPGELFF

D gene: NA
J gene: TRBJ1-5
V gene: TRBV30
CDR3 length: 15
CDR3 DNA: TGTGCCTGGAGCCCACCGGGCATAGGCAATCAGCCCCAGCATTTT
CDR3 protein: CAWSPPGIGNQPQHF

D gene: NA
J gene: TRBJ1-1
V gene: TRBV30
CDR3 length: 13
CDR3 DNA: TGTGCCTCTAAGGGGGAGGTGAACACTGAAGCTTTCTTT
CDR3 protein: CASKGEVNTEAFF

D gene: NA
J gene: TRBJ2-5
V gene: TRBV29-1
CDR3 length: 13
CDR3 DNA: TGCAGCGTGGTAGTGGGAGGAGTGGAGACCCAGTACTTC
CDR3 protein: CSVVVGGVETQYF

D gene: NA
J gene: TRBJ2-3
V gene: TRBV28
CDR3 length: 15
CDR3 DNA: TGTGCCAGCAGTTTCGAGGGGTCCAGCACAGATACGCAGTATTTT
CDR3 protein: CASSFEGSSTDTQYF

D gene: NA
J gene: TRBJ1-1
V gene: TRBV21-1
CDR3 length: 15
CDR3 DNA: TGTGCCCCCCAGTTGAGAAAAGGGGGGGTCCCTGAAGCTTTCTTT
CDR3 protein: CAPQLRKGGVPEAFF

D gene: NA
J gene: TRBJ1-5
V gene: TRBV6-5
CDR3 length: 15
CDR3 DNA: TGTGCCAGCAACGAAAGGGGGTTTGGCAATCAGCCCCAGCATTTT
CDR3 protein: CASNERGFGNQPQHF

D gene: NA
J gene: TRBJ1-2
V gene: TRBV5-6
CDR3 length: 14
CDR3 DNA: TGTGCCAGCAGCTTGGGGAGGGGAAGGAGTGGCTACACCTTC
CDR3 protein: CASSLGRGRSGYTF

D gene: NA
J gene: TRBJ1-6
V gene: TRBV23-1
CDR3 length: 19
CDR3 DNA: TGCGCCAGCAGAATTCGCGTTGAGGGCGTCAGCTCCTATAATTCACCCCTCCACTTT
CDR3 protein: CASRIRVEGVSSYNSPLHF

D gene: NA
J gene: TRBJ2-3
V gene: TRBV4-3
CDR3 length: 15
CDR3 DNA: TGCGCCAGCAGCCGGGTGGGGGTTGGATCAGATACGCAGTATTTT
CDR3 protein: CASSRVGVGSDTQYF

D gene: NA
J gene: TRBJ2-7
V gene: TRBV5-6
CDR3 length: 16
CDR3 DNA: TGTGCCAGCAGCTTGTATTCCGGGACCCCGTCCTACGAGCAGTACTTC
CDR3 protein: CASSLYSGTPSYEQYF

D gene: TRBD1
J gene: TRBJ1-4
V gene: TRBV6-6
CDR3 length: 13
CDR3 DNA: TGTGCCGCCGTGGGGCAGGGGGATGAAAAACTGTTTTTT
CDR3 protein: CAAVGQGDEKLFF

D gene: TRBD1
J gene: TRBJ1-5
V gene: TRBV2
CDR3 length: 15
CDR3 DNA: TGTGCCAGCGGCACCCGGGCAGGGGGCAGTCAGCCCCAGCATTTT
CDR3 protein: CASGTRAGGSQPQHF

D gene: TRBD1
J gene: TRBJ1-1
V gene: TRBV28
CDR3 length: 17
CDR3 DNA: TGTGCCAGCAGTTTCCTGCCGGGACAGGGGGCGAACACTGAAGCTTTCTTT
CDR3 protein: CASSFLPGQGANTEAFF

D gene: NA
J gene: TRBJ2-1
V gene: TRBV5-6
CDR3 length: 16
CDR3 DNA: TGTGCCAGCAGTACCCAAGGTTCCCTAACGAACAATGAGCAGTTCTTC
CDR3 protein: CASSTQGSLTNNEQFF

D gene: NA
J gene: TRBJ2-2
V gene: TRBV2
CDR3 length: 13
CDR3 DNA: TGTGCCAGCAGTCGCCGGGGCACCGGGGAGCTGTTTTTT
CDR3 protein: CASSRRGTGELFF

D gene: NA
J gene: TRBJ2-5
V gene: TRBV5-1
CDR3 length: 12
CDR3 DNA: TGCGCCAGCAGCTTGCGGGTAGAGACCCAGTACTTC
CDR3 protein: CASSLRVETQYF

D gene: NA
J gene: TRBJ2-2
V gene: TRBV21-1
CDR3 length: 14
CDR3 DNA: TGTGCCAGCCGTCCGGGGGCGAACACCGGGGAGCTGTTTTTT
CDR3 protein: CASRPGANTGELFF

D gene: NA
J gene: TRBJ2-3
V gene: TRBV10-3
CDR3 length: 13
CDR3 DNA: TGTGCCATCAGTGAGCAAGGCCCGGATACGCAGTATTTT
CDR3 protein: CAISEQGPDTQYF

D gene: NA
J gene: TRBJ2-5
V gene: TRBV7-2
CDR3 length: 13
CDR3 DNA: TGTGCCAGCAGCGGCAGGGAGGTAGCGACCCAGTACTTC
CDR3 protein: CASSGREVATQYF

D gene: NA
J gene: TRBJ1-1
V gene: TRBV6-5
CDR3 length: 13
CDR3 DNA: TGTGCCAGCAGCCAGGGCCCGAACACTGAAGCTTTCTTT
CDR3 protein: CASSQGPNTEAFF

D gene: TRBD1
J gene: TRBJ1-2
V gene: TRBV7-9
CDR3 length: 15
CDR3 DNA: TGTGCCAGCAGCCACCGGACAGGATCTAACTATGGCTACACCTTC
CDR3 protein: CASSHRTGSNYGYTF

D gene: NA
J gene: TRBJ2-7
V gene: TRBV4-1
CDR3 length: 13
CDR3 DNA: TGCGCCAGCAGCCAAGATTGGGAGCGCGAGCAGTACTTC
CDR3 protein: CASSQDWEREQYF

D gene: TRBD1
J gene: TRBJ2-7
V gene: TRBV9
CDR3 length: 14
CDR3 DNA: TGTGCCAGCAGCCCCGGGAACAGGGGGAGGGAGCAGTACTTC
CDR3 protein: CASSPGNRGREQYF

D gene: NA
J gene: TRBJ1-6
V gene: TRBV5-1
CDR3 length: 19
CDR3 DNA: TGCGCCAGCAGCTTGACCTTCTCAGGGGATAGCTCCTATAATTCACCCCTCCACTTT
CDR3 protein: CASSLTFSGDSSYNSPLHF

D gene: TRBD2
J gene: TRBJ2-7
V gene: TRBV30
CDR3 length: 16
CDR3 DNA: TGTGCCCTCTCGGGACTAGCGGGAGAAGGGGTCTACGAGCAGTACTTC
CDR3 protein: CALSGLAGEGVYEQYF